Below are 9 T cell receptor beta chains sequenced from a single sample in a study of cytotoxic CD8 clonotypes in ibrutinib-treated CLL. Only in-frame clones appear in the TCRdb table, and some are missing; sequencing was by immunoSEQ multiplex PCR. Among around 53,000 clones, 50% to 60% were seen once, and the ten largest hold about 24%. Sequencing was performed on PBMCs, taken at disease progression, from a patient treated with ibrutinib. These TCRs come from a human donor with chronic lymphocytic leukemia.

This clone appeared a few times. The sample contains more than one DNA sequence encoding this CDR3. This rearrangement joins TRBV14 to TRBJ1-2; maybe TRBD1 (6 bases). V dropped 1 base and J dropped 7 bases, with 10 bases sitting between them. The CDR3 is made up of 13 amino acids. Germline lookup yields CDR1 SGHDN and CDR2 FVKESK. CDR3 in DNA: TGTGCCAGCAGCCAAGTTTCAGGGGTTGGCTACACCTTC. The encoded protein is CASSQVSGVGYTF.

This clone occurred once. This chain connects TRBV21-1 to TRBJ2-7; the table calls TRBD1, which could not be checked here. TRBV21-1 corresponds to a pseudogene. The CDR3 length is 13 residues. The CDR3 spells CASSWDRTNEQYF. The CDR3, as DNA: TGTGCCAGCAGCTGGGACAGGACCAACGAGCAGTACTTC.

The chain has TRBV14 and TRBJ1-1, with TRBD1 identical over 8 bases. The CDR3 is made up of 14 amino acids. The ends lost 4 bases at V and 5 bases at J; junction bases unmatched: 6. The germline V gene has CDR1 SGHDN and CDR2 FVKESK. This CDR3 is CASSPQGGGTEAFF. CDR3 nucleotides: TGTGCCAGCAGCCCACAGGGGGGAGGGACTGAAGCTTTCTTT. Variable domain in full (rest from reference TRBV14 and TRBJ1-1): EAGVTQFPSHSVIEKGQTVTLRCDPISGHDNLYWYRRVMGKEIKFLLHFVKESKQDESGMPNNRFLAERTGGTYSTLKVQPAELEDSGVYFCASSPQGGGTEAFFGQGTRLTVV.

V gene TRBV11-1 combines with J gene TRBJ2-7, with TRBD1 as a possible D gene (6 bases). Germline V lookup: CDR1 SGHAT, CDR2 FQDESV (reference sequence). V shed 4 bases and J shed 2 bases, with 9 bases lying between them. The CDR3 is 13 amino acids. CDR3 in amino acids: CASSSRDTYEQYF. CDR3 sequence (DNA): TGTGCCAGCAGCTCCCGGGACACCTACGAGCAGTACTTC.

The chain carries TRBV2 and TRBJ2-2; a weak D match, TRBD2 (6 bases). V shed 8 bases and J shed 1 base, with 11 bases lying between them. Per germline, CDR1 SNHLY and CDR2 FYNNEI. The CDR3 is 14 residues long. The CDR3 nucleotides read TGTGCCAGCCGAGGACTATTGAACACCGGGGAGCTGTTTTTT. It is translated as CASRGLLNTGELFF.

The chain combines TRBV29-1 with TRBJ1-1; possibly TRBD1 for D (6 bases). CDR1 SQVTM and CDR2 ANQGSEA come from the germline V gene. There are 13 residues in the CDR3. V was trimmed by 2 bases and J by 1 base, leaving 8 bases between them. The CDR3: CSVERGRNTEAFF. The CDR3 DNA is TGCAGCGTTGAAAGGGGGAGGAACACTGAAGCTTTCTTT.

V and J are TRBV19 and TRBJ1-5; TRBD1 agrees at 12 bases. V lost 9 bases, J lost 11 bases, and 14 bases stayed unmatched. CDR3 length equals 15 residues. The germline V gene has CDR1 LNHDA and CDR2 SQIVND (reference sequence). This CDR3 is CASWPGTGGLRAQHF. The CDR3 DNA sequence: TGTGCCAGCTGGCCCGGGACAGGGGGCCTTAGGGCCCAGCATTTT.

This clone came up many times. This chain joins TRBV19 and TRBJ1-2; TRBD1 might be the D (6 bases). The ends were cut back, 5 bases at V and 3 bases at J, with 13 bases in the middle. Germline values: CDR1 LNHDA, CDR2 SQIVND (reference sequence). The CDR3 has 14 amino acids. CDR3 sequence reads: CASSPNREDYGYTF. Written as DNA, the CDR3 is TGTGCCAGTAGTCCTAACAGGGAGGACTATGGCTACACCTTC.

This rearrangement joins TRBV5-1 to TRBJ1-1; D is undetermined. The CDR3 consists of 15 residues. Germline assignment: CDR1 SGHRS and CDR2 YFSETQ. Trimming shortened V by 0 bases and J by 4 bases, and 13 bases separated the two germline ends. In DNA form, the CDR3 reads TGCGCCAGCAGCTTGGGAGCCGGGGTTCGCACTGAAGCTTTCTTT. It codes for CASSLGAGVRTEAFF. The variable domain in full, with the rest retrieved from reference TRBV5-1 and TRBJ1-1, is KAGVTQTPRYLIKTRGQQVTLSCSPISGHRSVSWYQQTPGQGLQFLFEYFSETQRNKGNFPGRFSGRQFSNSRSEMNVSTLELGDSALYLCASSLGAGVRTEAFFGQGTRLTVV.